The 21 T cell receptor beta chains given below trace back to one sample, sequenced in a study of blood T cell repertoires in COVID-19. Clones were sequenced by immunoSEQ multiplex PCR, and TCRdb holds only the in-frame ones, with some missing. The sample includes about 310,000 clones, 90% of them seen just once. Sequencing was performed on peripheral blood. These receptors were obtained from a woman aged 25-40 years with COVID-19, enrolled during active disease.

The V gene is TRBV9, the J gene TRBJ2-1; D perhaps matches TRBD2 (6 bases). The CDR3 consists of 16 residues. Germline-derived CDR1 and CDR2 are SGDLS and YYNGEE. V lost 4 bases, J lost 3 bases, and 17 bases lay in between. In DNA form, the CDR3 reads TGTGCCAGCAGCCCCCGGGGTAGCGGATACTACAATGAGCAGTTCTTC. Its translation: CASSPRGSGYYNEQFF.

This chain joins TRBV19 and TRBJ1-1, with 7 bases lining up with TRBD1. J was trimmed by 7 bases and V by 10 bases; bases with no gene match: 12. The CDR3 runs 13 residues. The V gene's germline CDR1 is LNHDA and CDR2 SQIVND (reference sequence). CDR3 residues: CATTRDSTYEAFF. The CDR3 DNA reads TGTGCCACCACGAGGGACAGCACCTATGAAGCTTTCTTT.

This rearrangement joins TRBV3-1 (or the pseudogene TRBV3-2) to TRBJ1-2; 7 bases align to TRBD1. J lost 2 bases, V lost 4 bases, and 10 bases had no gene match. The CDR3 is 16 residues long. Germline V lookup: CDR1 LGHDT, CDR2 YNNKEL (reference sequence). The CDR3 protein is CASSLEGAIPNYGYTF. The CDR3 DNA is TGTGCCAGCAGCCTGGAGGGGGCCATCCCCAACTATGGCTACACCTTC.

In DNA, the CDR3 is TGTGCCAGCAGCTTACCCGCGCTCGGGACAGTGGTAGGGAACACTGAAGCTTTCTTT. This codes for CASSLPALGTVVGNTEAFF. V usage is TRBV7-6 and J usage is TRBJ1-1, with 7 positions matching TRBD1. The CDR3 runs 19 residues. Germline V gives CDR1 SGHVS, CDR2 FNYEAQ. The V and J ends lost 2 bases and 1 base, in that order; junction bases with no gene match: 16. Full variable domain (rest looked up from reference TRBV7-6 and TRBJ1-1): GAGVSQSPRYKVTKRGQDVALRCDPISGHVSLYWYRQALGQGPEFLTYFNYEAQQDKSGLPNDRFSAERPEGSISTLTIQRTEQRDSAMYRCASSLPALGTVVGNTEAFFGQGTRLTVV.

Comments on this clone: The junction does not match germline at one end; this may be a read error. The chain combines TRBV5-1 with TRBJ1-3, with D hard to call. Per germline, CDR1 SGHRS and CDR2 YFSETQ. This CDR3 is built from 14 residues. In DNA form, the CDR3 reads TGCGCCAGCACCTTGGGAGGCTCTGGAAACACCATATATTTT. This sequence encodes CASTLGGSGNTIYF.

This clone was seen at least ten times. This CDR3 is also generated by other DNA sequences in the sample. V is TRBV19 and J is TRBJ2-2; D remains unclear. The CDR3 contains 11 residues. In germline, CDR1 is LNHDA, CDR2 SQIVND (reference sequence). V lost 8 bases and J lost 3, with 4 bases in between. The chain's CDR3 is CASRDTGELFF. CDR3 sequence (DNA): TGTGCCAGTCGGGACACCGGGGAGCTGTTTTTT.

The rearrangement uses TRBV6-1 and TRBJ1-1; 9 nucleotides line up with TRBD1. V gave up 1 base and J gave up 0 bases; unmatched junction bases: 9. The V gene's germline CDR1 is MNHNS and CDR2 SASEGT. The CDR3 totals 18 residues. CDR3 sequence: CASSEGGDRVDLNTEAFF. CDR3 sequence (DNA): TGTGCCAGCAGTGAAGGGGGGGACAGGGTGGACCTGAACACTGAAGCTTTCTTT.

This clone was seen only once. V gene TRBV4-1 combines with J gene TRBJ2-7; 7 nucleotides agree with TRBD1. V lost 4 bases, J lost 6 bases, and 15 bases stayed unmatched. The germline CDR1 and CDR2 sequences are MGHRA and YSYEKL. The CDR3 length is 16 residues. The CDR3 sequence is CASSLSSTGDYGEQYF. The CDR3 DNA sequence: TGCGCCAGCAGCCTGTCTAGTACAGGGGATTACGGCGAGCAGTACTTC.

The rearrangement links TRBV9 to TRBJ1-2, with D possibly TRBD1 on 6 matching bases. Trimming shortened V by 1 base and J by 4 bases, and 8 bases separated the two germline ends. There are 13 residues in the CDR3. Germline V lookup: CDR1 SGDLS, CDR2 YYNGEE. The CDR3 loop is CASSVNRAYGYTF. CDR3 nucleotide sequence: TGTGCCAGCAGCGTAAACAGGGCCTATGGCTACACCTTC.

The gene calls are TRBV10-1 and TRBJ2-3; possibly TRBD1 for D (5 bases). CDR1 and CDR2 from the germline V gene are WNHNN and SYGVQD (reference sequence). This CDR3 region has 14 residues. Trimming removed 4 bases from V and 2 bases from J, with 10 bases in between. CDR3 sequence: CASSVAQDTDTQYF. DNA of the CDR3: TGCGCCAGCAGTGTTGCACAGGACACAGATACGCAGTATTTT.

V gene TRBV5-6 combines with J gene TRBJ2-3; 11 nucleotides align to TRBD2. Germline lookup yields CDR1 SGHDT and CDR2 YYEEEE. This CDR3 comprises 17 residues. The V and J ends lost 4 bases and 5 bases, in that order; junction bases with no gene match: 12. The CDR3 DNA reads TGTGCCAGCAGCGCGGTCCGGGTAGGACTAGCGGGAGATACGCAGTATTTT. This gives the protein CASSAVRVGLAGDTQYF.

This chain uses TRBV3-1 (or the pseudogene TRBV3-2) with TRBJ1-4; maybe TRBD1 (6 bases). V was clipped by 4 bases and J by 5 bases, with 11 bases between them. Per the germline V gene, CDR1 is LGHDT and CDR2 is YNNKEL (reference sequence). The CDR3 length is 14 residues. The CDR3 coding sequence is TGTGCCAGCAGCCCTACAGGGATAAATGAAAAACTGTTTTTT. As protein: CASSPTGINEKLFF.

This chain connects TRBV19 to TRBJ1-1; 8 bases fit TRBD1. Per the germline V gene, CDR1 is LNHDA and CDR2 is SQIVND (reference sequence). This CDR3 is built from 12 residues. Unmatched junction bases numbered 6, after V lost 10 bases and J lost 5 bases. In DNA form, the CDR3 reads TGTGCCATCAAAACAGGGGGAACTGAAGCTTTCTTT. Protein product: CAIKTGGTEAFF.

J is TRBJ1-2 and V is TRBV5-1, with D uncertain. Trimming took 0 bases from V and 1 from J, leaving 10 bases between them. The length of the CDR3 is 15 residues. Germline V lookup: CDR1 SGHRS, CDR2 YFSETQ. As DNA, the CDR3 is TGCGCCAGCAGCTTGGGGCTCCCCCGTAACTATGGCTACACCTTC. This codes for CASSLGLPRNYGYTF.

The chain combines TRBV25-1 with TRBJ1-4; possibly TRBD1 for D (5 bases). The CDR3 contains 18 residues. V shed 1 base and J shed 0 bases, with 15 bases lying between them. Germline V lookup: CDR1 MGHDK, CDR2 SYGVNS. This CDR3 is CASSESWQGRATNEKLFF. CDR3 nucleotides: TGTGCCAGCAGTGAATCTTGGCAGGGTCGAGCAACTAATGAAAAACTGTTTTTT.

The V call is TRBV18, the J call TRBJ1-1, with D unresolved. The V end was cut by 6 bases, the J end by 1 base, with 9 bases between. The CDR3 has 13 amino acids. Germline values: CDR1 KGHSH, CDR2 LQKENI. The CDR3 bases are TGTGCCAGCTCCCCGACACAGAACACTGAAGCTTTCTTT. Translated: CASSPTQNTEAFF. Looking up the rest from reference TRBV18 and TRBJ1-1 gives the full variable domain: NAGVMQNPRHLVRRRGQEARLRCSPMKGHSHVYWYRQLPEEGLKFMVYLQKENIIDESGMPKERFSAEFPKEGPSILRIQQVVRGDSAAYFCASSPTQNTEAFFGQGTRLTVV.

The CDR3 DNA follows: TGTGCCTGGAGCCCGGGACACTCTAGCAATCAGCCCCAGCATTTT. Its translation: CAWSPGHSSNQPQHF. The V gene is TRBV30, the J gene TRBJ1-5; possibly TRBD1 for D (6 bases). From germline, CDR1 is GTSNPN and CDR2 SVGIG (reference sequence). V lost 3 bases to trimming and J lost 0 bases, with 12 bases between them. This CDR3 spans 15 amino acids. The whole variable domain, remainder taken from reference TRBV30 and TRBJ1-5, is SQTIHQWPATLVQPVGSPLSLECTVEGTSNPNLYWYRQAAGRGLQLLFYSVGIGQISSEVPQNLSASRPQDRQFILSSKKLLLSDSGFYLCAWSPGHSSNQPQHFGDGTRLSIL.

CDR3 in amino acids: CASSLTGNYEQFF. CDR3 in DNA: TGTGCCAGCAGCCTGACAGGGAACTATGAGCAGTTCTTC. The V call is TRBV9, the J call TRBJ2-1; 7 bases line up with TRBD1. V lost 4 bases, J lost 8 bases, and 6 bases stayed unmatched. CDR1 and CDR2 from the germline V gene are SGDLS and YYNGEE. This CDR3 has 13 amino acids.

The V gene is TRBV5-6, the J gene TRBJ1-2, with TRBD1 matching 7 bases. The junction had 15 bases not matched to a gene; V was cut back by 5 bases and J by 8 bases. CDR1 and CDR2 (germline): SGHDT, YYEEEE. This CDR3 region has 15 residues. The CDR3 sequence is CASRGPTEGADGYTF. CDR3 sequence (DNA): TGTGCCAGCAGAGGGCCAACCGAGGGGGCGGACGGCTACACCTTC. The full variable domain, completed using reference TRBV5-6 and TRBJ1-2, is DAGVTQSPTHLIKTRGQQVTLRCSPKSGHDTVSWYQQALGQGPQFIFQYYEEEERQRGNFPDRFSGHQFPNYSSELNVNALLLGDSALYLCASRGPTEGADGYTFGSGTRLTVV.

This chain links TRBV4-1 with TRBJ1-1, with TRBD1 matching over 8 bases. In germline, CDR1 is MGHRA, CDR2 YSYEKL. V dropped 4 bases and J dropped 5; count of bases not matched to a gene: 9. This CDR3 contains 15 residues. The CDR3: CASSLSGQGETEAFF. CDR3 bases: TGCGCCAGCAGCCTTTCAGGACAGGGTGAGACTGAAGCTTTCTTT.

The chain has TRBV6-1 and TRBJ2-3, with no clear D. CDR1 and CDR2 (germline): MNHNS, SASEGT. V shed 1 base and J shed 6 bases, with 11 bases lying between them. This CDR3 comprises 14 residues. CDR3 region: CASSEEARRDTQYF. CDR3 coding DNA: TGTGCCAGCAGTGAAGAGGCGCGCAGGGATACGCAGTATTTT.